Listed here are 16 T cell receptor beta chains from one sample, sequenced in a study of shared clonotypes between healthy human individuals. This table comes from immunoSEQ multiplex PCR, and its TCRdb copy is limited to in-frame clones, with some not included. The sample lists 2,100,000 or so clones; approximately 94% were seen once. The sample comprised naive CD4+ T cells sorted from blood. Specified subset: CD45RA+ positively selected. The receptors originated from a man younger than 35 in good health.

This rearrangement joins TRBV6-5 to TRBJ2-7, with 10 bases matching TRBD2. J was trimmed by 4 bases and V by 0 bases; bases with no gene match: 6. Germline CDR1 and CDR2: MNHEY and SVGAGI. The CDR3 is made up of 16 amino acids. CDR3 DNA: TGTGCCAGCAGTTACTCAACTCTAGCGGGAGTATACGAGCAGTACTTC. Translation gives CASSYSTLAGVYEQYF.

V and J are TRBV6-6 and TRBJ2-1; D is unresolved. V dropped 8 bases and J dropped 10 bases, with 15 bases sitting between them. The CDR3 sequence is 12 residues long. The germline CDR1 and CDR2 sequences are MNHNY and SVGAGI (reference sequence). CDR3 residues: CASSSRPREQFF. CDR3 bases: TGTGCCAGCTCAAGTAGGCCGAGAGAGCAGTTCTTC.

The V call is TRBV7-8, the J call TRBJ2-7; the match to TRBD2 covers 11 bases. Germline CDR1 and CDR2: SGHVS and FQNEAQ. The V gene end was trimmed by 0 bases and the J gene end by 4 bases; junction bases not matched to a gene: 5. The length of the CDR3 is 16 residues. CDR3 DNA: TGTGCCAGCAGCTTAGCGACTAGCGGGGTCCATTACGAGCAGTACTTC. It is translated as CASSLATSGVHYEQYF.

The rearrangement joins TRBV20-1 to TRBJ1-1, with D perhaps TRBD1 (5 bases). Germline CDR1 DFQATT, CDR2 SNEGSKA (reference sequence). With 6 bases removed from V and 7 bases from J, the gap between germline ends came to 12 bases. CDR3 length equals 11 residues. The CDR3 DNA reads as TGCAGTGCACACCGGGGCCTTGAAGCTTTCTTT. Translated: CSAHRGLEAFF.

The chain recombines TRBV5-6 with TRBJ2-7, with D possibly TRBD2 on 6 matching bases. Germline assignment: CDR1 SGHDT and CDR2 YYEEEE. This CDR3 spans 15 amino acids. V gave up 1 base and J gave up 12 bases, with 23 bases separating them. The CDR3 bases are TGTGCCAGCAGCTTGAGGGAGGCTTTGCCCCAGAAGCGGTACTTC. As protein: CASSLREALPQKRYF.

This rearrangement joins TRBV30 to TRBJ2-3; 11 bases align to TRBD2. Germline CDR1 is GTSNPN and CDR2 is SVGIG (reference sequence). The CDR3 totals 14 residues. V shed 2 bases and J 3 bases; nucleotides not matched to a gene: 1. The DNA for the CDR3 is TGTGCCTGGAGTCGACTAGCGGGGACAGATACGCAGTATTTT. Translated: CAWSRLAGTDTQYF.

The rearrangement uses TRBV18 and TRBJ2-2; D unresolved. The V and J ends lost 1 base and 1 base respectively, with 7 bases between them. Germline CDR1 and CDR2: KGHSH and LQKENI. This CDR3 spans 15 amino acids. CDR3 sequence reads: CASSPQSQNTGELFF. The CDR3 nucleotides read TGTGCCAGCTCACCACAATCCCAGAACACCGGGGAGCTGTTTTTT.

This clone appeared a single time. V is TRBV5-4 and J is TRBJ2-5, with 8 bases identical to TRBD1. The junction had 14 bases not matched to a gene; V was cut back by 7 bases and J by 3 bases. This CDR3 comprises 16 residues. Per germline, CDR1 SGHNT and CDR2 YYREEE (reference sequence). CDR3 region: CASHIDFGQGKETQYF. In DNA form, the CDR3 reads TGTGCCAGCCATATTGACTTTGGACAGGGCAAAGAGACCCAGTACTTC.

In the case of this clone: Different DNA sequences within this sample yield the same CDR3. The rearrangement uses TRBV9 and TRBJ1-3; no firm D call. Germline CDR1 and CDR2: SGDLS and YYNGEE. The CDR3 is 13 residues long. Trimming pared 4 bases from V and 0 bases from J, leaving 5 bases between. Here the CDR3 reads CASSRDSGNTIYF. The CDR3 region has the DNA TGTGCCAGCAGCCGGGACTCTGGAAACACCATATATTTT.

The V call is TRBV19, the J call TRBJ1-1; 10 bases match TRBD1. The V gene end was trimmed by 7 bases and the J gene end by 4 bases; junction bases not matched to a gene: 6. This CDR3 contains 14 residues. Germline V gene lookup returns CDR1 LNHDA and CDR2 SQIVND (reference sequence). CDR3 residues: CASMGTGERTEAFF. In DNA form, the CDR3 reads TGTGCCAGTATGGGGACAGGGGAGCGCACTGAAGCTTTCTTT.

This chain joins TRBV6-5 and TRBJ1-2; D uncertain. Per germline, CDR1 MNHEY and CDR2 SVGAGI. Trimming removed 2 bases at V and 4 bases at J, with 8 bases between. CDR3 length equals 13 residues. The chain's CDR3 is CASSYRGLYGYTF. The CDR3, as DNA: TGTGCCAGCAGTTACCGCGGGCTCTATGGCTACACCTTC.

The chain recombines TRBV7-2 with TRBJ2-1, with no clear D. CDR3 length: 14 amino acids. Germline loops: CDR1 SGHTA, CDR2 FQGNSA. V lost 1 base to trimming and J lost 12 bases, with 16 bases between them. CDR3 protein: CASSLEVGQVGQFF. The CDR3 DNA follows: TGTGCCAGCAGCTTAGAGGTAGGCCAGGTGGGGCAGTTCTTC.

The V gene is TRBV4-1, the J gene TRBJ2-1, with 7 bases identical to TRBD2. There are 15 residues in the CDR3. CDR1 MGHRA and CDR2 YSYEKL come from the germline V gene. J was trimmed by 0 bases and V by 2 bases; bases with no gene match: 1. The CDR3 coding sequence is TGCGCCAGCAGCCAAACTAGCGTCTCCTACAATGAGCAGTTCTTC. It codes for CASSQTSVSYNEQFF.

On this clone: The sample carries other DNA sequences with the same CDR3. The chain couples TRBV28 to TRBJ1-6; the D is unclear. Trimming shortened V by 4 bases and J by 9 bases, and 4 bases separated the two germline ends. CDR3 length: 11 residues. CDR1 is MDHEN, CDR2 SYDVKM, per germline. The CDR3 sequence: CASSYGSPLHF. The DNA for the CDR3 is TGTGCCAGCAGTTACGGTTCACCCCTCCACTTT.

CDR3: CASSSQGVTTNEKLFF. The CDR3 bases are TGTGCCAGCAGTTCCCAGGGGGTTACAACTAATGAAAAACTGTTTTTT. V usage is TRBV6-5 and J usage is TRBJ1-4, with 7 nucleotides matching TRBD1. The germline gives CDR1 MNHEY, CDR2 SVGAGI. V was clipped by 4 bases and J by 0 bases; unmatched bases: 5. CDR3 length: 16 amino acids.

A word on this clone: This specimen includes other DNA sequences encoding the same CDR3. The rearrangement links TRBV4-1 to TRBJ2-3; TRBD2 agrees at 8 bases. V shed 4 bases, J shed 2 bases, and the junction held 2 bases outside the gene matches. This CDR3 region has 14 residues. Germline CDR1 reads MGHRA; CDR2 reads YSYEKL. The CDR3: CASSLSGTTDTQYF. The CDR3 coding sequence is TGCGCCAGCAGCCTTAGCGGGACCACAGATACGCAGTATTTT.